The clone carrying this TCR beta chain appeared many times. Antigen specificity is unknown. This sample's RNA came from whole unsorted tissue. The ends were cut back, 3 bases at V and 11 bases at J, with 22 bases in the middle. The CDR3 covers 15 residues. Germline V gene data show CDR1 as MNHEY and CDR2 as SVGAGI. The sample is drawn from a study of tumor and adjacent non-tumor tissue in lung cancer. General study findings and limits: Tumor tissue had significantly higher TCR diversity than normal lung.

TCRbeta libraries were built with three rounds of nested PCR, modified from ARM-PCR. In TCRdb, the multiplex PCR reads were re-called with MiXCR into one record per CDR3 protein. The data contain over 60,000 distinct CDR3 sequences, about three quarters of them singletons. This TCR was recovered from a man aged 55 to 70 with non-small cell lung cancer. Sequencing input: lung tumor tissue. This rearrangement joins TRBV6-5 to TRBJ2-5; D perhaps matches TRBD1 (8 bases). In DNA form, the CDR3 reads TGTGCCAGCAGTTATACAGGGGGTGGGGGGGAGAAACAGTACTTC. Its protein is CASSYTGGGGEKQYF.